This note documents a single TCR beta chain sequence. This entry belongs to a study of blood T cells in healthy people across ages. Through a sample-barcoded 5' primer and a J-beta primer mix, a second PCR was run for roughly 7 to 11 cycles. TCRdb ran MiXCR on the 5' RACE reads and lists one entry per CDR3 protein. The table records 1.5 million to 2 million distinct CDR3 sequences, around 36% of them present only once. Input material: blood. The source is a woman aged 25 to 39 in good health.

CDR3 sequence reads: CASSGGSQNIQYF. The CDR3 coding sequence is TGTGCCAGCAGTGGGGGTTCTCAAAACATTCAGTACTTC. The J gene is TRBJ2-4, the V gene TRBV2; D not certain. The germline V gene has CDR1 SNHLY and CDR2 FYNNEI. Trimming left V 4 bases short and J 5 bases short, with 9 bases between. This CDR3 comprises 13 residues.